This T cell receptor (beta chain) is drawn from a study of beta chain features in type 1 diabetes. From germline, CDR1 is GTSNPN and CDR2 SVGIG (reference sequence). Trimming stripped 8 bases from V and 2 bases from J, with 13 bases between. The CDR3 spans 12 residues. The entirety of the isolated RNA underwent reverse transcription, so expressed TCRB transcripts were sequenced. The data were produced by immunoSEQ multiplex PCR, yet TCRdb's version contains in-frame clones alone and is incomplete. This table has hundreds of thousands of clones, 10% to 15% appearing once. The sample holds a few counts of this clone.

Sequencing was carried out using naive CD4+ T cells from blood. V gene TRBV30 combines with J gene TRBJ2-7; D perhaps matches TRBD2 (6 bases). This TCR was recovered from a man aged 18 to 30 in good health. For the CDR3, the DNA is TGTGCCGGAGAGGGGAGGCCCTACGAGCAGTACTTC. It codes for CAGEGRPYEQYF.